A selection of T cell receptor beta chains follows, all from one sample in a study of T cell repertoires in cytomegalovirus infection. Antigens of these TCRs are unknown. One entry per CDR3 protein results from TCRdb running MiXCR on the reads. The table includes some 940,000 distinct CDR3 sequences, 25% to 40% detected once. Sequenced here: cultured CD8+ T cells from PBMCs, sampled from culture after CMV antigen stimulation. These receptors were obtained from a human donor in good health (CMV status not recorded). Some clones in this sample may be carry-over from other donors' samples. CDR3s include the opening cysteine and the closing phenylalanine or tryptophan. The D gene is left open where the match is weak. A clone size is listed for some rows: how often the clone was seen (once, few, many), or a class if it is expanded.

DNA: TGCGCCAGCAGCCAAGGGTGGGGAGGGAATCAGCCCCAGCATTTT; CDR3: CASSQGWGGNQPQHF; D: NA; J: TRBJ1-5; size: NA; V: TRBV4-1
DNA: TGCGCCAGCAGCCAAGACGGGACAGGGGGGGATCAGCCCCAGCATTTT; CDR3: CASSQDGTGGDQPQHF; D: TRBD1; J: TRBJ1-5; size: NA; V: TRBV4-1
DNA: TGTGCCAGCAGCTTAGAGGGCAGGGAACTGTTTTTT; CDR3: CASSLEGRELFF; D: NA; J: TRBJ1-4; size: many; V: TRBV7-2
DNA: TGTGCCAGCAGCTTTGAAGGGGACTACAATGAGCAGTTCTTC; CDR3: CASSFEGDYNEQFF; D: NA; J: TRBJ2-1; size: few; V: TRBV5-6
DNA: TGTGCCAGTAGTATGACTCGGGACCCCGGGGAGCTGTTTTTT; CDR3: CASSMTRDPGELFF; D: NA; J: TRBJ2-2; size: NA; V: TRBV19
DNA: TGCAGTGCTAGAATTAGGTTCTTTTATGGCTACACCTTC; CDR3: CSARIRFFYGYTF; D: NA; J: TRBJ1-2; size: NA; V: TRBV20-1
DNA: TGTGCCAGCAGCGCTGGACACGGCTTTTATCAGGATACGCAGTATTTT; CDR3: CASSAGHGFYQDTQYF; D: NA; J: TRBJ2-3; size: many; V: TRBV7-8
DNA: TGCGCCAGCTTGGGGGTGGATACGCAGTATTTT; CDR3: CASLGVDTQYF; D: NA; J: TRBJ2-3; size: few; V: TRBV10-2
DNA: TGCGCCAGCAGCCAAAGTCGTCAGGGGGCGTCTGGCTACACCTTC; CDR3: CASSQSRQGASGYTF; D: TRBD1; J: TRBJ1-2; size: NA; V: TRBV4-1
DNA: TGTGCCAGCACCTACTCGGATTCTGAAGCTTTCTTT; CDR3: CASTYSDSEAFF; D: NA; J: TRBJ1-1; size: NA; V: TRBV7-9
DNA: TGTGCCAGTAGTATTGGCGACAGGGCGCGCGATGAGCAGTTCTTC; CDR3: CASSIGDRARDEQFF; D: TRBD1; J: TRBJ2-1; size: NA; V: TRBV19
DNA: TGTGCCACCAGCAGCGGGACCGGGAACACTGAAGCTTTCTTT; CDR3: CATSSGTGNTEAFF; D: NA; J: TRBJ1-1; size: NA; V: TRBV15
DNA: TGTGCCAGCAGCTTAGGAGTAGTGGGGGCTAGAGATACGCAGTATTTT; CDR3: CASSLGVVGARDTQYF; D: NA; J: TRBJ2-3; size: many; V: TRBV7-2
DNA: TGTGCCAGCAGTGAACTAGCGGGGGGGCCAGGGCCCAACTACGAGCAGTACTTC; CDR3: CASSELAGGPGPNYEQYF; D: TRBD2; J: TRBJ2-7; size: few; V: TRBV2
DNA: TGTGCCAGCAGTTACCACACCGGGCGTCAGAACACTGAAGCTTTCTTT; CDR3: CASSYHTGRQNTEAFF; D: NA; J: TRBJ1-1; size: few; V: TRBV6-6
DNA: TGTGCCAGCAGGCCCGGGACAGGGGATTCTGGCTACACCTTC; CDR3: CASRPGTGDSGYTF; D: TRBD1; J: TRBJ1-2; size: few; V: TRBV7-9
DNA: TGTGCCAGCAGTCGGACAGGGTTCGGGGAGACCCAGTACTTC; CDR3: CASSRTGFGETQYF; D: TRBD1; J: TRBJ2-5; size: few; V: TRBV6-2/TRBV6-3
DNA: TGTGCCAGCGCAAGGGGGTACCAAGAGACCCAGTACTTC; CDR3: CASARGYQETQYF; D: NA; J: TRBJ2-5; size: NA; V: TRBV11-2
DNA: TGTGCCAGCAGACAGACAGGGTTCGACACTGAAGCTTTCTTT; CDR3: CASRQTGFDTEAFF; D: TRBD1; J: TRBJ1-1; size: NA; V: TRBV27
DNA: TGTGCCATCAGTGAGTCAGATACGCAGTATTTT; CDR3: CAISESDTQYF; D: NA; J: TRBJ2-3; size: few; V: TRBV10-3
DNA: TGCGCCATCTCGCGGGGTACTGAAGCTTTCTTT; CDR3: CAISRGTEAFF; D: NA; J: TRBJ1-1; size: NA; V: TRBV4-1
DNA: TGTGCCAGCAGTGACGACACAGATACGCAGTATTTT; CDR3: CASSDDTDTQYF; D: NA; J: TRBJ2-3; size: many; V: TRBV25-1
DNA: TGCGCCAGCAGCTGGACTAGACGCGAGCAGTTCTTC; CDR3: CASSWTRREQFF; D: TRBD2; J: TRBJ2-1; size: NA; V: TRBV5-1
DNA: TGTGCCAGCTCCGACAGGGTTACCGGGGAGCTGTTTTTT; CDR3: CASSDRVTGELFF; D: TRBD1; J: TRBJ2-2; size: NA; V: TRBV18
DNA: TGTGCCAGTAGTATGGAGGGGGGCACTGAAGCTTTCTTT; CDR3: CASSMEGGTEAFF; D: NA; J: TRBJ1-1; size: many; V: TRBV19
DNA: TGTGCCAGCAGCCCGGACAGGGGGTATGTCAAAAACATTCAGTACTTC; CDR3: CASSPDRGYVKNIQYF; D: TRBD1; J: TRBJ2-4; size: few; V: TRBV7-9
DNA: TGTGCCAGCAGTTACGGGGAACTATTCACAGATACGCAGTATTTT; CDR3: CASSYGELFTDTQYF; D: NA; J: TRBJ2-3; size: few; V: TRBV6-2/TRBV6-3
DNA: TGTGCCAGCAGTTTAGGCCGGGTCTCGAACACTGAAGCTTTCTTT; CDR3: CASSLGRVSNTEAFF; D: NA; J: TRBJ1-1; size: NA; V: TRBV28